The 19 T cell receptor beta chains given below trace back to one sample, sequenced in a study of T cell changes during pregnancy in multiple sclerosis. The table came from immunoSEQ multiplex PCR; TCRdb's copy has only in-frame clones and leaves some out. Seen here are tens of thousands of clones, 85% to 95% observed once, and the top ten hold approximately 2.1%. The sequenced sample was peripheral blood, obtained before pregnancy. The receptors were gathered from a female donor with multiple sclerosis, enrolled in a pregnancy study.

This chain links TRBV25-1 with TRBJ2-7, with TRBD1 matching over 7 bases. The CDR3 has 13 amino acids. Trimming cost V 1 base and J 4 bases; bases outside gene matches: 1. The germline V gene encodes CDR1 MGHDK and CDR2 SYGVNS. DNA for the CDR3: TGTGCCAGCAGTGAATGGACAGGTTACGAGCAGTACTTC. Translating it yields CASSEWTGYEQYF.

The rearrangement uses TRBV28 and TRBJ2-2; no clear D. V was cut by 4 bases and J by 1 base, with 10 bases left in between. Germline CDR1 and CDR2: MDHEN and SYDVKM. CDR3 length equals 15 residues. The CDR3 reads CASSYRRGNTGELFF. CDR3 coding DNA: TGTGCCAGCAGTTACCGACGAGGGAACACCGGGGAGCTGTTTTTT.

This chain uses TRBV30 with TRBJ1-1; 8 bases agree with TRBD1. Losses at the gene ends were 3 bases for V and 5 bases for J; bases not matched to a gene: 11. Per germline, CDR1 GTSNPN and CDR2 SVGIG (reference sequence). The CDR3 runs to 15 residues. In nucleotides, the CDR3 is TGTGCCTGGAGCTTCTCGACAGGGGATGGAACTGAAGCTTTCTTT. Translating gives CAWSFSTGDGTEAFF.

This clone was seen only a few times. The CDR3 reads CASSADDYPSYNEQFF. Written as DNA, the CDR3 is TGTGCCAGCAGCGCCGATGACTACCCCTCCTACAATGAGCAGTTCTTC. The V gene is TRBV9, the J gene TRBJ2-1, with D perhaps matching TRBD2 (5 bases). The V end was cut by 3 bases, the J end by 0 bases, with 13 bases between. This CDR3 spans 16 amino acids. The germline V gene has CDR1 SGDLS and CDR2 YYNGEE.

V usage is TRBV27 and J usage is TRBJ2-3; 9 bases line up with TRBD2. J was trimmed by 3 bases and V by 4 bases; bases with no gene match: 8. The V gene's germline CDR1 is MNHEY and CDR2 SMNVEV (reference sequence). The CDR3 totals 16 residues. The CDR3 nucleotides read TGTGCCAGCAGTTCGAACGCGGGACTAGCAACAGATACGCAGTATTTT. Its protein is CASSSNAGLATDTQYF.

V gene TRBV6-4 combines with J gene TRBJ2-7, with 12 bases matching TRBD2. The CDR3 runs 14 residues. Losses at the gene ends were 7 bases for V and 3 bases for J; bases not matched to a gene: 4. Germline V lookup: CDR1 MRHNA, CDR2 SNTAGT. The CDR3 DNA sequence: TGTGCCAGCAAACCGACTAGCGGGAGCTACGAGCAGTACTTC. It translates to CASKPTSGSYEQYF.

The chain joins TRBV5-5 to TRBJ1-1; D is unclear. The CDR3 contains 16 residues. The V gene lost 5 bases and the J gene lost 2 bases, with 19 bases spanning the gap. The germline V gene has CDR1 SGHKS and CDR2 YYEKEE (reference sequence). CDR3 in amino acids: CASSSLVVGANTEAFF. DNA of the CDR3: TGTGCCAGCAGTTCCCTAGTCGTTGGAGCAAACACTGAAGCTTTCTTT. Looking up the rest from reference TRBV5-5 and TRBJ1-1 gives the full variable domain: DAGVTQSPTHLIKTRGQQVTLRCSPISGHKSVSWYQQVLGQGPQFIFQYYEKEERGRGNFPDRFSARQFPNYSSELNVNALLLGDSALYLCASSSLVVGANTEAFFGQGTRLTVV.

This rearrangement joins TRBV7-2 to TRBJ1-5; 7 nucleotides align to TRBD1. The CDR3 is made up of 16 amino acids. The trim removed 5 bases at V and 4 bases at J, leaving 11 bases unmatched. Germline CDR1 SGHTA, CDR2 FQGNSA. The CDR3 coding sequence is TGTGCCAGCAGCCCACTAATGGGGACAGAAAATCAGCCCCAGCATTTT. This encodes CASSPLMGTENQPQHF.

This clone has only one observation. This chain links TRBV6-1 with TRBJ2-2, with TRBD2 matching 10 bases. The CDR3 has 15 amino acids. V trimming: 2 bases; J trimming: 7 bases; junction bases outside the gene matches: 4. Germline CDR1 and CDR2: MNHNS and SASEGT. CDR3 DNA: TGTGCCAGCAGTGAACTAGCGGGAGCAAGCGGGGAGCTGTTTTTT. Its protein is CASSELAGASGELFF.

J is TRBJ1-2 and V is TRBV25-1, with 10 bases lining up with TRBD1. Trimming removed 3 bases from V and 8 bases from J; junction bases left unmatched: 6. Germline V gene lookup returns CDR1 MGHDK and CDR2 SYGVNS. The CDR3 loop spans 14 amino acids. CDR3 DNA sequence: TGTGCCAGCAGTGAGTCCGGGACAGGGGTAGGCTACACCTTC. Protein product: CASSESGTGVGYTF.

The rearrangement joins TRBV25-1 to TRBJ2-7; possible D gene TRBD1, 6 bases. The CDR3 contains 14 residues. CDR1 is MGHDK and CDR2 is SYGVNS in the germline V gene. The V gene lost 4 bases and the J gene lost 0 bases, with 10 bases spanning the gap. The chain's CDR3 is CASSGPGVSYEQYF. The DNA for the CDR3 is TGTGCCAGCAGTGGACCAGGGGTCTCCTACGAGCAGTACTTC.

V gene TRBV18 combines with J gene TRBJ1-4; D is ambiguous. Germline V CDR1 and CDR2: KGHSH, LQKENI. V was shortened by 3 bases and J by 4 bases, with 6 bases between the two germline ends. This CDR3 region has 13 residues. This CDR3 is CASSPYRNEKLFF. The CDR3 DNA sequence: TGTGCCAGCTCACCGTATCGTAATGAAAAACTGTTTTTT.

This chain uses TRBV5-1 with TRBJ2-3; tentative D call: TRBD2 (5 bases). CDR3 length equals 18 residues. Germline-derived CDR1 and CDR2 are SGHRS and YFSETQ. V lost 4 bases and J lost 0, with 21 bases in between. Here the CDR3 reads CASSRRLTGGGSTDTQYF. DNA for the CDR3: TGCGCCAGCAGCCGCAGGTTGACTGGCGGCGGGAGCACAGATACGCAGTATTTT.

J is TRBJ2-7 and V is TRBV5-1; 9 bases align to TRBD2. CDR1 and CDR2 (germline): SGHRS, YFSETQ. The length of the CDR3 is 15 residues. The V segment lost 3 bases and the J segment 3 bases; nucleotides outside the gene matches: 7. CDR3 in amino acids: CASSSGVAGDYEQYF. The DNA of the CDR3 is TGCGCCAGCAGCTCCGGGGTAGCGGGGGACTACGAGCAGTACTTC.

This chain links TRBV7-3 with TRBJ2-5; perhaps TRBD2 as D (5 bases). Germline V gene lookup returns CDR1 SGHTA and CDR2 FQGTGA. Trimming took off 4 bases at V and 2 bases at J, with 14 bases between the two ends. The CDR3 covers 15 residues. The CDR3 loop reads CASSSGSRGQETQYF. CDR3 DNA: TGTGCCAGCAGCTCGGGGTCGCGCGGGCAAGAGACCCAGTACTTC.

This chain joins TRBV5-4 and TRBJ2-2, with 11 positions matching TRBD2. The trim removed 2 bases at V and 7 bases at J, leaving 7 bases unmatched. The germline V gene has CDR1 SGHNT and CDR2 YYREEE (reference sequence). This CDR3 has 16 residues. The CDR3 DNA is TGTGCCAGCAGCTTTCGTAGCGGGAGGGCTGACGGGGAGCTGTTTTTT. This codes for CASSFRSGRADGELFF.

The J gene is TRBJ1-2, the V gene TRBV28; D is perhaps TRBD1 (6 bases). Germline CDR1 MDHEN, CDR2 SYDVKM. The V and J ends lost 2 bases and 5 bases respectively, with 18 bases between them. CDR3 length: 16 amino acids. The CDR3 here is CASSLPTGISLYGYTF. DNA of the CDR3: TGTGCCAGCAGTTTACCAACAGGGATATCTCTATATGGCTACACCTTC.

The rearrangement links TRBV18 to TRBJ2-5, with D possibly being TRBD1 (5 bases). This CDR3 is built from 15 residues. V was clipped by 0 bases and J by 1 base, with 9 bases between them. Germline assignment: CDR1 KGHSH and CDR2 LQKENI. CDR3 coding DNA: TGTGCCAGCTCACCACCGTCAGGGCTCCAAGAGACCCAGTACTTC. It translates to CASSPPSGLQETQYF.

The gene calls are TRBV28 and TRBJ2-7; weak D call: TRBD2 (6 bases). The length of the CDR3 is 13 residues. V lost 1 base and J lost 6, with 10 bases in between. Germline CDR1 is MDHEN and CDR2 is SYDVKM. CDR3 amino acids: CASSLLGSGEQYF. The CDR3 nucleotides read TGTGCCAGCAGTTTATTGGGTAGCGGCGAGCAGTACTTC.